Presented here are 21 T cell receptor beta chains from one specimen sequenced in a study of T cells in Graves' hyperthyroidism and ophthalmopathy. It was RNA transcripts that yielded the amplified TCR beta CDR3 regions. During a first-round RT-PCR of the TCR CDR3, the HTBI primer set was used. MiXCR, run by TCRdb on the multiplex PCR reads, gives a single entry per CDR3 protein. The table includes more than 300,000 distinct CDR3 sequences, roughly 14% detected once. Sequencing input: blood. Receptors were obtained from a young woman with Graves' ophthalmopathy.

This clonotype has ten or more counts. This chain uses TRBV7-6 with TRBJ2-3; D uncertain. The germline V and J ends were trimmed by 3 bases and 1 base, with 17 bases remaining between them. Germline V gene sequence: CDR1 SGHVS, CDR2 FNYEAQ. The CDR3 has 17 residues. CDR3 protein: CASSFGTRPSGTDTQYF. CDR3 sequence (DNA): TGTGCCAGCAGCTTCGGTACTCGCCCGTCAGGCACAGATACGCAGTATTTT.

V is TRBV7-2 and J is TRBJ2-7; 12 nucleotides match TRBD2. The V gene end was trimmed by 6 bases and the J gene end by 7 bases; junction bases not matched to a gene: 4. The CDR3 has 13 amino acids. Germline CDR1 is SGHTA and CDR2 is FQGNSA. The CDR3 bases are TGTGCCAGCAGTTCCGGACTAGCGGGGGAGCAGTACTTC. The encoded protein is CASSSGLAGEQYF.

CDR3 in DNA: TGTGCCAGCAGGTGGGGGGGGACCCCGAACACCGGGGAGCTGTTTTTT. Translation: CASRWGGTPNTGELFF. This rearrangement joins TRBV5-4 to TRBJ2-2, with 7 bases aligning to TRBD2. CDR1 and CDR2 (germline): SGHNT, YYREEE (reference sequence). The junction had 7 bases not matched to a gene; V was cut back by 5 bases and J by 0 bases. The CDR3 is 16 residues long.

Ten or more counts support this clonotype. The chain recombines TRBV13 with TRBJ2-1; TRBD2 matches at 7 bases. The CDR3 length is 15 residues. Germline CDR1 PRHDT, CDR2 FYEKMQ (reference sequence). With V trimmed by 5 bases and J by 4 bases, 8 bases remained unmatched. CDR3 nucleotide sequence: TGTGCCAGCAGCCTGTCTCGCGGGGGTTACAATGAGCAGTTCTTC. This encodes CASSLSRGGYNEQFF. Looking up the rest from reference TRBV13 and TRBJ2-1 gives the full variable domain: AAGVIQSPRHLIKEKRETATLKCYPIPRHDTVYWYQQGPGQDPQFLISFYEKMQSDKGSIPDRFSAQQFSDYHSELNMSSLELGDSALYFCASSLSRGGYNEQFFGPGTRLTVL.

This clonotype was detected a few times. The CDR3 here is CASSSHLAGGRYNEQFF. CDR3 bases: TGTGCCAGCAGTTCCCACCTAGCGGGGGGTCGATACAATGAGCAGTTCTTC. This rearrangement joins TRBV27 to TRBJ2-1, with 11 nucleotides matching TRBD2. With 4 bases clipped from V and 4 bases from J, the junction kept 9 bases outside the gene matches. The germline gives CDR1 MNHEY, CDR2 SMNVEV (reference sequence). The CDR3 is 17 amino acids.

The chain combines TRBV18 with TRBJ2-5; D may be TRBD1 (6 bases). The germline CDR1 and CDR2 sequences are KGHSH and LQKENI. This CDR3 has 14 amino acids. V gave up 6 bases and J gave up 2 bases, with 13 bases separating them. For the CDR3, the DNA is TGTGCCAGCTCCCCGGGACATTCTCAAGAGACCCAGTACTTC. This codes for CASSPGHSQETQYF.

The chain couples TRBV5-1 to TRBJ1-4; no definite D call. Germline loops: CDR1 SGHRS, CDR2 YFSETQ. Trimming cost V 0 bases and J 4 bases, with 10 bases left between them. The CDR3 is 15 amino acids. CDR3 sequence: CASSLGPAFNEKLFF. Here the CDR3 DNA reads TGCGCCAGCAGCTTGGGCCCAGCTTTTAATGAAAAACTGTTTTTT.

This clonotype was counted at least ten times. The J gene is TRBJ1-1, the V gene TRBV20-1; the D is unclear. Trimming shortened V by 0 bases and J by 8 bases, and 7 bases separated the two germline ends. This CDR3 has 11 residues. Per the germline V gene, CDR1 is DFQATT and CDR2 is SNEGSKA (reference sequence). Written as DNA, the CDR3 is TGCAGTGCTAGAGATCTACTCGAAGCTTTCTTT. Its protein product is CSARDLLEAFF.

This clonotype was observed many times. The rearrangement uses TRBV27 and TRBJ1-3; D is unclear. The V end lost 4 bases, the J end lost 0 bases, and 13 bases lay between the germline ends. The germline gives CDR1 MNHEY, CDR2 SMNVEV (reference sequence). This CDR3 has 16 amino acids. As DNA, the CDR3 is TGTGCCAGCAGTTACTACACACCGAGCTCTGGAAACACCATATATTTT. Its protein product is CASSYYTPSSGNTIYF.

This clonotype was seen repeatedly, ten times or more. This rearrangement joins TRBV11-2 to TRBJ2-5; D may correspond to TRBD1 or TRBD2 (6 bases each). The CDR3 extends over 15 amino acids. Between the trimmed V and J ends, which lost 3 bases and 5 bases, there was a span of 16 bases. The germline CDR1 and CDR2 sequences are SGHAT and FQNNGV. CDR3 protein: CASSFALGGRETQYF. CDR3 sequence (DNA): TGTGCCAGCAGCTTTGCACTAGGGGGGCGCGAGACCCAGTACTTC.

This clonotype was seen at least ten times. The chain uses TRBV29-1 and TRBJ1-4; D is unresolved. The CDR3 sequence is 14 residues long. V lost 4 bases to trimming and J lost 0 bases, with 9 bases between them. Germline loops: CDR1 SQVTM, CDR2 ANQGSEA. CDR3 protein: CSVGMDATNEKLFF. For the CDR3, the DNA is TGCAGCGTTGGGATGGATGCAACTAATGAAAAACTGTTTTTT.

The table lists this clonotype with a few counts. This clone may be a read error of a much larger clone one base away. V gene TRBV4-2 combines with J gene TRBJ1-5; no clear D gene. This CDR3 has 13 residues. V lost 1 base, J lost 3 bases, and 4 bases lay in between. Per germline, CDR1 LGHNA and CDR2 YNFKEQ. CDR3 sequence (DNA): TGTGCCAGCAGCCAAGGAACCAATCAGCCCCAGCATTTT. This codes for CASSQGTNQPQHF.

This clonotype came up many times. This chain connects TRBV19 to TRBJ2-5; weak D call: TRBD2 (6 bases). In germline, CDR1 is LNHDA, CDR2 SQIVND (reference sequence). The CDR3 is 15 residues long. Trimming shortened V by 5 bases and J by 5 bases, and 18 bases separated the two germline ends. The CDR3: CASSPAEGIGETQYF. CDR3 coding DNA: TGTGCCAGTAGTCCCGCGGAGGGTATCGGGGAGACCCAGTACTTC.

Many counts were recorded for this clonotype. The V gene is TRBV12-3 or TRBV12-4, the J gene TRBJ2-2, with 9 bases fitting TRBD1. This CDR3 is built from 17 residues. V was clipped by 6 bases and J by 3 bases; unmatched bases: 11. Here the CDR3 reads CASRTTPGQGDTGELFF. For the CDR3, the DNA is TGTGCCAGCAGAACAACCCCGGGACAGGGTGACACCGGGGAGCTGTTTTTT.

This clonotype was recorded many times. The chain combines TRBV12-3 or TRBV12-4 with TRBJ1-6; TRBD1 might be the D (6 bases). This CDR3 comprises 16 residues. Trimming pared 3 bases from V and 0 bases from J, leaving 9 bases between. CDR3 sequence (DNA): TGTGCCAGCAGTTTGGAGACAGGCTCCTATAATTCACCCCTCCACTTT. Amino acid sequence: CASSLETGSYNSPLHF.

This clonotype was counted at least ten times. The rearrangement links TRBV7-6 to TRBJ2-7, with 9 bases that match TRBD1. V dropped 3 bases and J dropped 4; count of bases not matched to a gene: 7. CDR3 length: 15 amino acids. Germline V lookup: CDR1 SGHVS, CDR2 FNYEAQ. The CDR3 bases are TGTGCCAGCAGCTTGGCCGGGACAGGGACGTACGAGCAGTACTTC. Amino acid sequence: CASSLAGTGTYEQYF. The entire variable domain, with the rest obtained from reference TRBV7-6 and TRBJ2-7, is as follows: GAGVSQSPRYKVTKRGQDVALRCDPISGHVSLYWYRQALGQGPEFLTYFNYEAQQDKSGLPNDRFSAERPEGSISTLTIQRTEQRDSAMYRCASSLAGTGTYEQYFGPGTRLTVT.

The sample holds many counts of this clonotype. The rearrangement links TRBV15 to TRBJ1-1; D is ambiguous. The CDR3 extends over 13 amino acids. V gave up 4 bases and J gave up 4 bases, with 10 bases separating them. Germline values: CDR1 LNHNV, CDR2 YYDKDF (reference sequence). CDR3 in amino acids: CATSTRGGTEAFF. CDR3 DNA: TGTGCCACCAGCACAAGAGGAGGCACTGAAGCTTTCTTT.

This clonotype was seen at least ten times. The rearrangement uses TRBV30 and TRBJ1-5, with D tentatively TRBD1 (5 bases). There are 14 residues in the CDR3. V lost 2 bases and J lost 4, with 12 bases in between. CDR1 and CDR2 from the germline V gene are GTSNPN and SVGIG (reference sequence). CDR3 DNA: TGTGCCTGGAGTCCGCGACAGCATAATCAGCCCCAGCATTTT. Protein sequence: CAWSPRQHNQPQHF. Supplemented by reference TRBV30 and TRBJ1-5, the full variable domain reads SQTIHQWPATLVQPVGSPLSLECTVEGTSNPNLYWYRQAAGRGLQLLFYSVGIGQISSEVPQNLSASRPQDRQFILSSKKLLLSDSGFYLCAWSPRQHNQPQHFGDGTRLSIL.

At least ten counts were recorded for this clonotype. The CDR3 coding sequence is TGTGCCAGCAGTTTAAGCTCCGTTACTTCCTACGAGCAGTACTTC. Translating it yields CASSLSSVTSYEQYF. This chain links TRBV12-3 or TRBV12-4 with TRBJ2-7; D uncertain. The CDR3 has 15 residues. The V gene lost 2 bases and the J gene lost 1 base, with 12 bases spanning the gap.

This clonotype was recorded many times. The CDR3 sequence: CASTLLRSNTGELFF. The CDR3 coding sequence is TGTGCCAGCACCCTTTTGCGCAGTAACACCGGGGAGCTGTTTTTT. This chain links TRBV2 with TRBJ2-2; no clear D. This CDR3 comprises 15 residues. Germline V gives CDR1 SNHLY, CDR2 FYNNEI. Trimming removed 7 bases from V and 2 bases from J, with 14 bases in between.

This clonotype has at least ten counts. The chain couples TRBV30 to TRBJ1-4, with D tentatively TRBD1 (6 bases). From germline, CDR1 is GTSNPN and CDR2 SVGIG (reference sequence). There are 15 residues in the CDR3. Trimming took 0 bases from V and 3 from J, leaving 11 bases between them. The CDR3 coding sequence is TGTGCCTGGAGTGTACCGGGGGCAGCTAATGAAAAACTGTTTTTT. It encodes CAWSVPGAANEKLFF.